This T cell receptor (beta chain) was documented in a study of cytomegalovirus exposure and HLA in healthy donors. With 60 Vbeta and 13 Jbeta primers, the PCR was carried out. Assay: immunoSEQ multiplex PCR; the TCRdb copy retains only in-frame clones and omits some. This table has about 190,000 clones, about 89% appearing once. The germline V and J ends were trimmed by 0 bases and 0 bases, with 12 bases remaining between them. The CDR3 sequence is 15 residues long. Germline-derived CDR1 and CDR2 are GTSNPN and SVGIG (reference sequence). This TCR derives from a man younger than 45 in good health and CMV-seronegative. V usage is TRBV30 and J usage is TRBJ2-7; tentative D call: TRBD1 (5 bases). What was sequenced was PBMCs. The CDR3 region has the DNA TGTGCCTGGAGTGTAATAGGGGTCGGCTCCTACGAGCAGTACTTC. Translating it yields CAWSVIGVGSYEQYF.